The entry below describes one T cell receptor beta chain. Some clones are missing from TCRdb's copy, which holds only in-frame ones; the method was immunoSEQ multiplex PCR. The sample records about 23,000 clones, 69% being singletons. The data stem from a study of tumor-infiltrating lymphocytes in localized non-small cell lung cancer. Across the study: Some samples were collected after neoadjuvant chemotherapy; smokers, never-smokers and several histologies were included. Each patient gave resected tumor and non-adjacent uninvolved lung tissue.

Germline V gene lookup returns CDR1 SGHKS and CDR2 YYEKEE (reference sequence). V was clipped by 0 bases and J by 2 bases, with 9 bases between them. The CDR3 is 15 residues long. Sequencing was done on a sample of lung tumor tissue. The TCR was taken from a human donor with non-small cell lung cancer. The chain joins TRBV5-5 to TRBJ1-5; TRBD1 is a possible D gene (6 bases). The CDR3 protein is CASSLDRVRNQPQHF. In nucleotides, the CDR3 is TGTGCCAGCAGCTTGGACAGGGTTCGCAATCAGCCCCAGCATTTT. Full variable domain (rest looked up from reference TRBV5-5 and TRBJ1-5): DAGVTQSPTHLIKTRGQQVTLRCSPISGHKSVSWYQQVLGQGPQFIFQYYEKEERGRGNFPDRFSARQFPNYSSELNVNALLLGDSALYLCASSLDRVRNQPQHFGDGTRLSIL.